The 22 T cell receptor beta chains reported below all come from one sample, sequenced in a study of blood T cell repertoires in COVID-19. Profiling relied on immunoSEQ multiplex PCR, and the TCRdb table lists in-frame clones only, not all of them. Among about 250,000 clones listed, under 95% were seen once. Sequences were obtained from PBMCs or T cells enriched from blood (not recorded which). These TCRs come from a woman aged 18 to 35 who had recovered from COVID-19.

V gene TRBV13 combines with J gene TRBJ1-5; the D is unclear. Trimming left V 5 bases short and J 6 bases short, with 14 bases between. Germline CDR1 PRHDT, CDR2 FYEKMQ (reference sequence). The CDR3 is 14 amino acids. CDR3 coding DNA: TGTGCCAGCAGCCCCCGGAAAGCAGGTCAGCCCCAGCATTTT. Translation: CASSPRKAGQPQHF.

This clone was recorded a few times. J is TRBJ2-1 and V is TRBV7-3; D gene unclear. The length of the CDR3 is 13 residues. V lost 1 base to trimming and J lost 9 bases, with 10 bases between them. CDR1 is SGHTA, CDR2 FQGTGA, per germline. The CDR3 region has the DNA TGTGCCAGCAGCTTAATGGGTTTAGCTGAGCAGTTCTTC. Protein product: CASSLMGLAEQFF.

The chain couples TRBV9 to TRBJ2-3; 8 nucleotides line up with TRBD2. CDR1 and CDR2 from the germline V gene are SGDLS and YYNGEE. The CDR3 has 16 residues. Losses at the gene ends were 0 bases for V and 2 bases for J; bases not matched to a gene: 5. The DNA of the CDR3 is TGTGCCAGCAGCGTAGGGCTAGCGGGTCTCACAGATACGCAGTATTTT. This encodes CASSVGLAGLTDTQYF.

This chain connects TRBV29-1 to TRBJ2-1; 10 bases line up with TRBD2. The CDR3 extends over 15 amino acids. After removal of 4 bases from V and 4 bases from J, the junction contained 7 bases not matched to a gene. Germline lookup yields CDR1 SQVTM and CDR2 ANQGSEA. CDR3 region: CSVVGAGGEYNEQFF. CDR3 DNA sequence: TGCAGCGTTGTTGGAGCGGGAGGGGAATACAATGAGCAGTTCTTC.

This chain links TRBV10-2 with TRBJ1-2, with D perhaps matching TRBD1 (5 bases). V lost 6 bases and J 7 bases, leaving 12 bases between the germline ends. Germline V gene sequence: CDR1 WSHSY, CDR2 SAAADI. This CDR3 is built from 12 residues. CDR3 nucleotides: TGCGCCAGCAGGCAGGGTGAGAGTGGCTACACCTTC. Amino acids: CASRQGESGYTF.

The sample holds one count of this clone. The chain couples TRBV2 to TRBJ2-7; TRBD2 matches at 7 bases. With V trimmed by 5 bases and J by 6 bases, 1 base remained unmatched. CDR3 length: 11 residues. Germline V gene lookup returns CDR1 SNHLY and CDR2 FYNNEI. The CDR3: CASSRTSEQYF. CDR3 in DNA: TGTGCCAGCAGTAGGACTAGCGAGCAGTACTTC. The variable domain in full, with the rest retrieved from reference TRBV2 and TRBJ2-7, is EPEVTQTPSHQVTQMGQEVILRCVPISNHLYFYWYRQILGQKVEFLVSFYNNEISEKSEIFDDQFSVERPDGSNFTLKIRSTKLEDSAMYFCASSRTSEQYFGPGTRLTVT.

This chain links TRBV29-1 with TRBJ1-2; no clear D. The CDR3 consists of 11 residues. Germline CDR1 is SQVTM and CDR2 is ANQGSEA. V dropped 0 bases and J dropped 5 bases, with 4 bases sitting between them. The CDR3 DNA reads TGCAGCGTTGAAGATCCATATGGCTACACCTTC. Translation: CSVEDPYGYTF.

V is TRBV9 and J is TRBJ1-3, with D hard to call. The CDR3 is 13 residues long. Germline assignment: CDR1 SGDLS and CDR2 YYNGEE. V lost 3 bases and J lost 4, with 8 bases in between. This CDR3 is CASSGGGGNTIYF. CDR3 nucleotide sequence: TGTGCCAGCAGCGGCGGCGGCGGAAACACCATATATTTT.

The J gene is TRBJ2-2, the V gene TRBV6-5, with TRBD2 as a possible D gene (6 bases). The CDR3 sequence is 15 residues long. Germline lookup yields CDR1 MNHEY and CDR2 SVGAGI. V was trimmed by 6 bases and J by 3 bases, leaving 14 bases between them. CDR3 nucleotides: TGTGCCAGCAGGATGGGGGGTTCGGACACCGGGGAGCTGTTTTTT. It translates to CASRMGGSDTGELFF.

V and J are TRBV19 and TRBJ1-4; D is perhaps TRBD1 (6 bases). Trimming removed 6 bases at V and 0 bases at J, with 11 bases between. The length of the CDR3 is 15 residues. Germline-derived CDR1 and CDR2 are LNHDA and SQIVND (reference sequence). The CDR3 here is CASRDRQATNEKLFF. The CDR3 DNA sequence: TGTGCCAGTAGGGACCGACAGGCAACTAATGAAAAACTGTTTTTT.

V is TRBV19 and J is TRBJ1-5; D may be TRBD1 (5 bases). The CDR3 runs 15 residues. With 1 base removed from V and 7 bases from J, the gap between germline ends came to 14 bases. Germline V gene lookup returns CDR1 LNHDA and CDR2 SQIVND (reference sequence). The CDR3, as DNA: TGTGCCAGTAGTATAGGGGCAGCGGGGGGACAGCCCCAGCATTTT. This encodes CASSIGAAGGQPQHF.

The chain couples TRBV20-1 to TRBJ1-2; tentative D call: TRBD1 (6 bases). V gave up 3 bases and J gave up 5 bases, with 10 bases separating them. The germline V gene has CDR1 DFQATT and CDR2 SNEGSKA (reference sequence). CDR3 length: 12 amino acids. In DNA form, the CDR3 reads TGCAGTGCTAGTGGGACACTGTATGGCTACACCTTC. Translation: CSASGTLYGYTF.

This sequence joins TRBV28 and TRBJ2-7; D is unresolved. Trimming removed 4 bases at V and 4 bases at J, with 11 bases between. The CDR3 runs 13 residues. In germline, CDR1 is MDHEN, CDR2 SYDVKM. CDR3 in amino acids: CASSSGEWYEQYF. Written as DNA, the CDR3 is TGTGCCAGCAGTTCGGGTGAGTGGTACGAGCAGTACTTC.

This chain links TRBV27 with TRBJ2-3; 7 bases are a match to TRBD1. The CDR3 has 17 amino acids. The J segment lost 4 bases and the V segment lost 6 bases, leaving 16 bases of the junction unmatched. Germline lookup yields CDR1 MNHEY and CDR2 SMNVEV (reference sequence). This chain's CDR3 is CASRPTATGVSADTQYF. CDR3 sequence (DNA): TGTGCCAGCAGACCCACCGCCACAGGGGTGAGCGCAGATACGCAGTATTTT.

The chain recombines TRBV11-2 with TRBJ1-3; D uncertain. Looked up from germline, CDR1 is SGHAT and CDR2 is FQNNGV. The CDR3 extends over 14 amino acids. The V gene lost 1 base and the J gene lost 9 bases, with 13 bases spanning the gap. CDR3 nucleotide sequence: TGTGCCAGCAGCTTAGGGCAGTCCTTCCCCACCATATATTTT. As protein: CASSLGQSFPTIYF. The full variable domain, completed using reference TRBV11-2 and TRBJ1-3, is EAGVAQSPRYKIIEKRQSVAFWCNPISGHATLYWYQQILGQGPKLLIQFQNNGVVDDSQLPKDRFSAERLKGVDSTLKIQPAKLEDSAVYLCASSLGQSFPTIYFGEGSWLTVV.

This chain uses TRBV28 with TRBJ1-5; 11 nucleotides match TRBD1. CDR3 length: 15 residues. Germline CDR1 and CDR2: MDHEN and SYDVKM. J was trimmed by 0 bases and V by 8 bases; bases with no gene match: 3. The CDR3 coding sequence is TGTGCCAGCTCGGACAGGGGGCTTAGCAATCAGCCCCAGCATTTT. This codes for CASSDRGLSNQPQHF.

This clone was detected once. The chain employs TRBV29-1 and TRBJ1-1; D not resolved. Germline CDR1 reads SQVTM; CDR2 reads ANQGSEA. V gave up 8 bases and J gave up 1 base, with 8 bases separating them. The CDR3 extends over 11 amino acids. This CDR3 is CSPSENTEAFF. In nucleotides, the CDR3 is TGCAGCCCAAGCGAGAACACTGAAGCTTTCTTT.

V and J are TRBV1 and TRBJ2-7; the table's D call TRBD2 went unverified against the DNA. TRBV1 constitutes a pseudogene. The CDR3 covers 16 residues. As DNA, the CDR3 is TGCACCAGCAGCCAAGATGTAGCGGGAGAAATGTACGAGCAGTACTTC. Translated, it gives CTSSQDVAGEMYEQYF.

The chain has TRBV7-2 and TRBJ2-5; a possible D gene is TRBD2 (7 bases). This CDR3 is built from 15 residues. V was clipped by 7 bases and J by 5 bases, with 20 bases between them. The germline V gene has CDR1 SGHTA and CDR2 FQGNSA. The chain's CDR3 is CASTTPWGGRETQYF. The CDR3, as DNA: TGTGCCAGCACCACACCTTGGGGGGGGCGGGAGACCCAGTACTTC.

V gene TRBV12-3 or TRBV12-4 combines with J gene TRBJ2-3; TRBD1 is a possible D gene (5 bases). V lost 8 bases and J 3 bases, leaving 12 bases between the germline ends. This CDR3 region has 13 residues. The CDR3 is CASDQGETDTQYF. The CDR3 nucleotides are TGTGCCAGCGATCAGGGCGAGACAGATACGCAGTATTTT.

The gene calls are TRBV6-2 or TRBV6-3 and TRBJ1-6, with a tentative D call TRBD1 (5 bases). The ends were cut back, 0 bases at V and 9 bases at J, with 15 bases in the middle. Germline CDR1 and CDR2: MNHEY and SVGEGT. The CDR3 extends over 16 amino acids. CDR3 sequence: CASSYSKQGWSSPLHF. CDR3 coding DNA: TGTGCCAGCAGTTACTCGAAGCAGGGATGGAGTTCACCCCTCCACTTT.

The CDR3 protein is CASSAGQFLKFF. CDR3 coding DNA: TGTGCCAGTAGTGCCGGACAGTTTTTGAAGTTCTTC. V and J are TRBV19 and TRBJ2-1; a possible D gene is TRBD1 (6 bases). Germline assignment: CDR1 LNHDA and CDR2 SQIVND (reference sequence). This CDR3 has 12 residues. Trimming left V 5 bases short and J 14 bases short, with 16 bases between.